Sequencing of this T cell receptor (beta chain) was carried out in a study of cytomegalovirus exposure and HLA in healthy donors. PCR was performed using 60 Vbeta and 13 Jbeta primers. Sequencing was performed with immunoSEQ multiplex PCR; in TCRdb, only in-frame clones are kept and a portion is missing. Of 130,000 or so clones in the sample, approximately 78% were seen once. The V gene lost 6 bases and the J gene lost 0 bases, with 9 bases spanning the gap. CDR3 length: 13 residues. Germline loops: CDR1 SGHDT, CDR2 YYEEEE. The chain uses TRBV5-6 and TRBJ1-2; D is possibly TRBD1 (5 bases). The sequence came from a female donor in good health and CMV-seronegative. The sequenced sample was PBMCs. The CDR3 region has the DNA TGTGCCAGCAACCAGGGTACTAACTATGGCTACACCTTC. This translates into CASNQGTNYGYTF.